The present T cell receptor beta chain was sequenced within a study of cytomegalovirus exposure and HLA in healthy donors (dated 2017 in TCRdb). Turning to the overall study: In an earlier analysis of 587 of the donors, around 290 Gb of sequence data and 90 million to 120 million unique TCR beta sequences from about 180 million T cells were reported. A later genetic analysis took genome-wide SNP genotypes for about 55% of the roughly 700 donors and used that subset as a discovery cohort. The study aimed to test whether signatures of past pathogen exposure could be identified by cataloging public T cell receptors. Typing coverage differed by locus: A, B, C, DRB1 and DQB1 were typed in roughly 629-630 donors, DQA1 in approximately 520, DPA1 in roughly 590, and DPB1 in about 450. In a later analysis, previously published TCR beta repertoires from 500 to 750 donors were re-analyzed and high-resolution HLA genotyping was added so that TCR occurrence patterns could be studied. Roughly five DR-DQ haplotypes were treated as single units for association and clustering because of strong linkage in the cohort. Both class I and class II loci were covered by HLA typing, at four-digit resolution. Alongside the repertoire data, information on donor age, sex, ethnicity and CMV serostatus was compiled. An early release covering roughly 600 HLA-typed donors comprised 250 to 350 gigabases of sequencing data and around 85 million unique TCR sequences. Among the roughly 390 genotyped donors, around 81% belonged to the genetic ancestry cluster associated with self-reported Caucasian donors. Among 300 to 450 genotyped donors of the cohort, an average of roughly 240,000 unique TCR beta nucleotide sequences were sequenced per donor, roughly 20% of them non-productive. A separate validation cohort of 100 to 150 different subjects was used in addition to the roughly 620-subject first cohort. High-throughput TCR immunosequencing, statistical association of individual TCRs with disease status, and machine learning were combined to predict cytomegalovirus infection status. Every discovery cohort repertoire had been produced on one sequencing platform. In an earlier analysis of several hundred of the donors, high-throughput TCR beta sequencing was used to judge whether each TCR beta V gene segment behaved as functional or pseudogenic. The study profiled the T cell repertoires of more than 500 subjects by immunosequencing and related them to cytomegalovirus serostatus. In the later analysis, no new phenotypic data were used to find candidate immune exposures; instead, reliance was placed on TCR beta sequences and their occurrence across donors. Findings and caveats that apply to the study as a whole: Some IMGT-functional V segments, including TRBV6-2 and TRBV6-3, could not be distinguished by the 87-base-pair reads and were therefore excluded. In a later analysis, most CMV-associated TCR beta chains were found to appear HLA-restricted, with HLA associations seemingly driven largely by CMV exposure. HLA typing was unavailable for some donors at each locus, so association tests used only the typed subset. In vitro tests confirmed that a few of the cytomegalovirus-associated TCR beta chains recognize cytomegalovirus antigens. In a later genetic analysis, a missense DCLRE1C variant was associated with V-gene and J-gene trimming of TCR beta chains, and the association was replicated in an independent cohort. When HLA alleles, especially DR and DQ, strongly co-occurred, TCR associations were difficult to assign to individual alleles. It was suggested by the authors that the approach could potentially be generalized to other disease states and immunological phenotypes. A further reported finding was that TCR beta sequences accurately predicted the HLA-A and HLA-B alleles for most subjects in the first cohort. In an earlier analysis of several hundred of the donors, most TCR beta V segments were observed in productive rearrangements about 87% or about 30% of the time, broadly matching IMGT annotations. A cluster of highly shared sequence variants was judged likely to be a technical artifact of the sequencing pipeline. The classifier was reported to diagnose cytomegalovirus status with high specificity and sensitivity in both the original cohort and the validation cohort. Only TCR beta chains were sequenced in this cohort, and the absence of alpha or paired-chain data limited detectable features. Sequencing depth was assumed to be roughly uniform across donors in the presence/absence analyses, though that assumption may not hold. A later analysis associated 15,000 or so TCR beta sequences with specific HLA alleles at a false discovery rate of 0.05. Across donors, most TCR sequences were observed very rarely, whereas some public TCRs were present in many individuals. Linkage disequilibrium might explain the correlated functional status among segregating V segments, but an unknown experimental factor could not be excluded. In a later analysis, HLA-associated TCR beta chains showed more clonal expansion and lower generation probabilities than non-associated chains that were equally common. In the study, around 150 TCR beta chains were listed as associated with cytomegalovirus. Immune exposure information for the cohort was limited to CMV serostatus. Because counts were too low, roughly 17 rarely observed V segments, including chromosome 9 orphons, were left out of the earlier analysis of approximately 580 of the donors. In a later analysis, TCR association rates were found to vary across HLA loci, with the most associated TCRs seen for DRB1 alleles and the fewest for HLA-C alleles. According to a later genetic analysis, donors in an Asian-associated ancestry cluster had fewer N-insertions in productive TCRs than the approximately 610-donor mean. A later analysis reported that several top co-occurrence clusters appeared linked to parvovirus B19, influenza, CMV and Epstein-Barr virus.

The cysteine opens and the phenylalanine closes a CDR3 of 13 amino acids. Only the CDR3 DNA is retained, 39 bases long and in frame from the first base. The germline V gene encodes CDR1 SNHLY and CDR2 FYNNEI. The V end loses 4 bases and the J end loses 5 bases, and a stretch of 11 bases separates them. The cohort comprised several hundred healthy bone marrow donors. At the time of sampling, all cohort members were nominally healthy, though unrecorded immune exposures were likely present. The donor was CMV seropositive and belonged to the group of more than 250 seropositive cohort members. Every donor gave a peripheral blood sample, and the peripheral blood mononuclear cells from that sample were used for TCR beta sequencing. The Qiagen DNeasy Blood Extraction Kit was used to extract genomic DNA from the blood cell samples. The library was made by the immunoSEQ multiplex PCR assay. For the multiplex PCR, a mixture combining 60 forward primers for TCR Vbeta segments and 13 reverse primers for TCR Jbeta segments was used. A multiplex PCR assay on genomic DNA amplified the CDR3 region of rearranged TCR beta genes. On the Illumina HiSeq System, the amplified TCR beta libraries were sequenced as 87-base-pair reads. In the authors' own workflow: A later analysis counted some 80 million unique TCR beta chains across the 666 repertoires, and 10 million to 11 million of these chains were shared by at least two donors. Raw reads were error-corrected and collapsed into unique sequences by a nearest-neighbor algorithm in which closely related sequences were merged to remove PCR and sequencing errors. V, D and J gene segments were assigned by aligning CDR3 sequences to IMGT reference sequences. For a sequence to be retained, a match of at least six nucleotides to both a V gene segment and a J gene segment was required. A rearrangement was called productive if the CDR3 had no stop codons and remained in frame with V and J, and every other rearrangement was called non-productive. CDR3 was defined according to IMGT convention as the region running from the second conserved V-encoded cysteine to the conserved J-encoded phenylalanine. The earlier analysis of a few hundred of the donors excluded any sequence lacking an unambiguous match to a single V gene segment. An earlier analysis of a few hundred of the donors classified V segments as functional when productive rearrangements were above 56.7% and as segregating when the standard deviation between donors was above 5%. A statistical classification framework was built to diagnose cytomegalovirus status from the catalog of TCR beta chain sequences. A later analysis assigned V and J genes by comparing TCR nucleotide sequences with IMGT/GENE-DB human TR gene sequences. A later analysis assigned CDR3 sequences and most-parsimonious VDJ recombination scenarios with the TCRdist pipeline. In a later analysis, each TCR beta chain was defined by its CDR3 amino acid sequence together with its V-gene family, and reads lacking a unique V-gene family were excluded. In a later analysis, several hundred highly shared, low-generation-probability nucleotide sequences were removed to address suspected cross-contamination and a sequencing artifact. For each public chain, a later analysis derived a clonal expansion index from normalized ranks of inferred template counts within each repertoire. In a later analysis, generation probabilities were computed with a VDJ recombination model fitted to out-of-frame rearrangements, and the resulting probabilities were checked against IGoR. In a later analysis, hypergeometric tests were used to score TCR-TCR, TCR-HLA and TCR-CMV co-occurrence, with a repertoire-size bias correction applied to TCR pairs. In a later analysis, false discovery rates were estimated by permuting HLA or CMV assignments 20 times. In a later analysis, co-occurring TCRs were grouped using DBSCAN, with TCRdist sequence similarity added in when clustering inside HLA-allele-positive subsets. Co-occurrence clustering excluded repertoires with fewer than 30,000 or more than 120,000 public chains, plus five with anomalous nucleotide sharing. What TCRdb holds here is the immuneACCESS table cut down to in-frame rearrangements. Part of the clones is not present; checked against another copy, under half of the missing clones reflect an unresolved V gene, and the others are unexplained. That table supplies the V and J calls and clone size; D and trimming were determined from the DNA. Here the sample has some 57,000 clones; roughly 90% occur a single time. Of the sample, about 1.6% is held by the ten largest clones.

Only a few counts were recorded for this clone. No cognate antigen has been identified for it. Base-call qualities are not available, and no considerably larger clone is one nucleotide away. Sequencing was done on a sample of PBMCs. Recombination connected TRBV2 to TRBJ2-5; tentative D gene TRBD2, with 5 bases matching. The clonotype comes from a man under 40 in good health and CMV-seropositive. The sequence in DNA is TGTGCCAGCAGTGTGGGGTGGAGGGAGACCCAGTACTTC. It encodes CASSVGWRETQYF.